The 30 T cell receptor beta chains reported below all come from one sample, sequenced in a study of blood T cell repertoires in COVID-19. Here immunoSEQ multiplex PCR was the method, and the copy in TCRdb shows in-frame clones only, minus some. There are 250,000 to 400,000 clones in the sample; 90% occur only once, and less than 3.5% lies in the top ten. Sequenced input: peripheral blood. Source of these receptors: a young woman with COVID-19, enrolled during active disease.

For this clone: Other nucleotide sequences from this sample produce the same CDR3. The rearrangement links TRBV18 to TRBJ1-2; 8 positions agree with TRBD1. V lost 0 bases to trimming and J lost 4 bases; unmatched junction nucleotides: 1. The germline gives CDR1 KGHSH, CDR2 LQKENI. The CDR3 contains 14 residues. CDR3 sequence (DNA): TGTGCCAGCTCACCACCAGGACAGGGCTATGGCTACACCTTC. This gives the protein CASSPPGQGYGYTF.

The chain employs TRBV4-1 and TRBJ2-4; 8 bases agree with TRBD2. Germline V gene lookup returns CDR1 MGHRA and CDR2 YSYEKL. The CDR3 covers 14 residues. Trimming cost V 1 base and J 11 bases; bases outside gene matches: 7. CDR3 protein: CASSQGNSGKVQYF. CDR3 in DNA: TGCGCCAGCAGCCAAGGCAATAGCGGGAAGGTTCAGTACTTC.

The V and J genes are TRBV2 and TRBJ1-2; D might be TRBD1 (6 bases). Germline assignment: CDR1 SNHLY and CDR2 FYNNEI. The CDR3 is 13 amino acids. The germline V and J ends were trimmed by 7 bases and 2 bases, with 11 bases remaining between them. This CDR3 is CASTQGRNYGYTF. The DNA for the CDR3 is TGTGCCAGCACCCAGGGGCGCAACTATGGCTACACCTTC. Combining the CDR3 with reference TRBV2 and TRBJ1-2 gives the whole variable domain EPEVTQTPSHQVTQMGQEVILRCVPISNHLYFYWYRQILGQKVEFLVSFYNNEISEKSEIFDDQFSVERPDGSNFTLKIRSTKLEDSAMYFCASTQGRNYGYTFGSGTRLTVV.

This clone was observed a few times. CDR3 region: CSVYAGTNTEAFF. The DNA of the CDR3 is TGCAGCGTTTACGCCGGGACAAACACTGAAGCTTTCTTT. The chain carries TRBV29-1 and TRBJ1-1; D is perhaps TRBD1 (6 bases). V lost 5 bases, J lost 2 bases, and 12 bases lay in between. The germline gives CDR1 SQVTM, CDR2 ANQGSEA. The CDR3 is 13 residues long.

The CDR3 DNA reads TGTGCCAGCAGCTTAGAGGCCGGGGGACAGTACATTCAGTACTTC. As protein: CASSLEAGGQYIQYF. This chain uses TRBV7-2 with TRBJ2-4; the D gene is possibly TRBD1 (7 bases). V lost 1 base to trimming and J lost 8 bases, with 15 bases between them. The CDR3 has 15 residues. The V gene's germline CDR1 is SGHTA and CDR2 FQGNSA.

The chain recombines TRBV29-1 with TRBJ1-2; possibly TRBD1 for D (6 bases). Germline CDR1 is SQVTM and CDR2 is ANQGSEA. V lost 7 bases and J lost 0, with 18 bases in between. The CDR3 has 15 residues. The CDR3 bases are TGCAGCGCATCTCTAACAGGGCCCGCTAACTATGGCTACACCTTC. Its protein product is CSASLTGPANYGYTF.

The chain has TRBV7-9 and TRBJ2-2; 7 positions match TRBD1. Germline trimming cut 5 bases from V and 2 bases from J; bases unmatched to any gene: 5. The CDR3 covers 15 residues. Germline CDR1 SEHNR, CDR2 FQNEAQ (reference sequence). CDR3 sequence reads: CASSVRDSNTGELFF. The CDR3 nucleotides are TGTGCCAGCAGCGTCCGGGACAGCAACACCGGGGAGCTGTTTTTT.

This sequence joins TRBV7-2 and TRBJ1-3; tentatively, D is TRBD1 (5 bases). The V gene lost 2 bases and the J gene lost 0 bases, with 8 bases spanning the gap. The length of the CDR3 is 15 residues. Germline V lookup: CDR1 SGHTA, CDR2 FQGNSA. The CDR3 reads CASSLPRGSGNTIYF. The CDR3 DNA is TGTGCCAGCAGCTTACCAAGGGGCTCTGGAAACACCATATATTTT.

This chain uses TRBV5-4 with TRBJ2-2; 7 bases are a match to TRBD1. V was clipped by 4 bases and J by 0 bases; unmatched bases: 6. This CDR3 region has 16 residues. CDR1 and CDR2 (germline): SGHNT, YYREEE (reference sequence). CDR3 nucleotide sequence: TGTGCCAGCAGCCCGAACAGGGGCTCGAACACCGGGGAGCTGTTTTTT. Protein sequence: CASSPNRGSNTGELFF.

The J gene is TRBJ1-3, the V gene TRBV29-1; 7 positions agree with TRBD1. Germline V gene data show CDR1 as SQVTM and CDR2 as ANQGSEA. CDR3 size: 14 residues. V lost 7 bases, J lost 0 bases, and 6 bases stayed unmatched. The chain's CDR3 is CSAWTGSSGNTIYF. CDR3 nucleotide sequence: TGCAGCGCCTGGACAGGATCCTCTGGAAACACCATATATTTT. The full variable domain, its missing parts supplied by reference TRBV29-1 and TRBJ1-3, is SAVISQKPSRDICQRGTSLTIQCQVDSQVTMMFWYRQQPGQSLTLIATANQGSEATYESGFVIDKFPISRPNLTFSTLTVSNMSPEDSSIYLCSAWTGSSGNTIYFGEGSWLTVV.

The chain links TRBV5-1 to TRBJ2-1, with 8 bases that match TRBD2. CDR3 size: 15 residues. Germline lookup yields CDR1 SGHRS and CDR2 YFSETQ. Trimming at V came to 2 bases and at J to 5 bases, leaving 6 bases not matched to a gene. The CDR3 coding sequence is TGCGCCAGCAGCTTAAGCCTAGCGGGTAACAATGAGCAGTTCTTC. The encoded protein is CASSLSLAGNNEQFF.

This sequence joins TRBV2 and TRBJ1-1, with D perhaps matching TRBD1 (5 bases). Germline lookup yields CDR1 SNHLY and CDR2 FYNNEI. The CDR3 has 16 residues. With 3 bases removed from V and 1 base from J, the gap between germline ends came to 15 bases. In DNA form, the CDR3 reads TGTGCCAGCAGTGACACAGGTATACCTCAGAACACTGAAGCTTTCTTT. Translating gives CASSDTGIPQNTEAFF.

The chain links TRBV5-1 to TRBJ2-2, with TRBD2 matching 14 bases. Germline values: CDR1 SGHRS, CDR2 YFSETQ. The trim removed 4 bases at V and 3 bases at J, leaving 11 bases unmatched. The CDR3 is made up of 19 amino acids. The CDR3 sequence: CASSPGTSGSPWDTGELFF. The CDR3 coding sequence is TGCGCCAGCAGCCCGGGGACTAGCGGGAGCCCCTGGGACACCGGGGAGCTGTTTTTT.

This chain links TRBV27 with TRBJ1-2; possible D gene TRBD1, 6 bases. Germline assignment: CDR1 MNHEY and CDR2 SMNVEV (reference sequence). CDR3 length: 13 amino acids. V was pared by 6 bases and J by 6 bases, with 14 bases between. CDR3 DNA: TGTGCCAGCAGACTGACAGGTTGGGATGGCTACACCTTC. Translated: CASRLTGWDGYTF.

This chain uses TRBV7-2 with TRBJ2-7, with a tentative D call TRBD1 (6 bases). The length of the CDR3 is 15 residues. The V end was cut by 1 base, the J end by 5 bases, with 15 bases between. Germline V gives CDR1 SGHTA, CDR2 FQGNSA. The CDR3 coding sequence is TGTGCCAGCAGCTTAGTGGGCAGGGGAAGCGACGAGCAGTACTTC. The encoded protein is CASSLVGRGSDEQYF.

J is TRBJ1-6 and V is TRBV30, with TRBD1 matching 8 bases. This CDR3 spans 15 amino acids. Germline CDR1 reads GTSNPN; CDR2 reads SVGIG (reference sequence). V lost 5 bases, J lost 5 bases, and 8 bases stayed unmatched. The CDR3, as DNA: TGTGCCTGGCTCACCGGACAGGGCCATAATTCACCCCTCCACTTT. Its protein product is CAWLTGQGHNSPLHF.

The CDR3 coding sequence is TGTGCCAGCAGCCAGCTTCGCGGGAAGGGCTACACCTTC. Amino acid sequence: CASSQLRGKGYTF. This chain connects TRBV28 to TRBJ1-2; D not certain. This CDR3 is 13 amino acids long. Trimming shortened V by 6 bases and J by 8 bases, and 16 bases separated the two germline ends. Germline V gives CDR1 MDHEN, CDR2 SYDVKM.

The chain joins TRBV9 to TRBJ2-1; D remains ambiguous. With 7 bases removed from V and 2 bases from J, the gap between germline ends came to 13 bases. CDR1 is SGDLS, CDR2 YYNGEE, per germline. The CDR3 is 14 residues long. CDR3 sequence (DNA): TGTGCCAGCGAGGAACTCAACACCTACAATGAGCAGTTCTTC. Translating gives CASEELNTYNEQFF.

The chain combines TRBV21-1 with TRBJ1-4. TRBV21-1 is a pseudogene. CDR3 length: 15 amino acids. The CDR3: CASSTRGARAEKLFF. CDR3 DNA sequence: TGTGCCAGCAGCACTCGGGGGGCGCGGGCTGAAAAACTGTTTTTT.

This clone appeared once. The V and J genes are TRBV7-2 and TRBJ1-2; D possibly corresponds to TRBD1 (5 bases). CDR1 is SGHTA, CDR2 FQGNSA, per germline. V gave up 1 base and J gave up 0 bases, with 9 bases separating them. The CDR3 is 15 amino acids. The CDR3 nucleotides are TGTGCCAGCAGCTTAGGACGGGGGACTAACTATGGCTACACCTTC. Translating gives CASSLGRGTNYGYTF.

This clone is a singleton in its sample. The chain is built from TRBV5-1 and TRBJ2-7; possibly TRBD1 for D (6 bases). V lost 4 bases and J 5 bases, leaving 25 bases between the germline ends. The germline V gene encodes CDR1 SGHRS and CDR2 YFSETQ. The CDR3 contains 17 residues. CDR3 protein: CASSLPPTDRHEDEQYF. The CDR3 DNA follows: TGCGCCAGCAGCCTACCTCCAACCGACAGGCACGAGGACGAGCAGTACTTC.

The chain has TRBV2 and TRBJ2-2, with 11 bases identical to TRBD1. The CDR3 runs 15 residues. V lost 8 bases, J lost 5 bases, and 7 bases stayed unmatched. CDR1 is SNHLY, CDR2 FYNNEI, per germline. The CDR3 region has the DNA TGTGCCAGCGATGGGACAGGGGGTCGGACCGGGGAGCTGTTTTTT. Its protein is CASDGTGGRTGELFF. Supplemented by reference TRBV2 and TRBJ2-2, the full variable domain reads EPEVTQTPSHQVTQMGQEVILRCVPISNHLYFYWYRQILGQKVEFLVSFYNNEISEKSEIFDDQFSVERPDGSNFTLKIRSTKLEDSAMYFCASDGTGGRTGELFFGEGSRLTVL.

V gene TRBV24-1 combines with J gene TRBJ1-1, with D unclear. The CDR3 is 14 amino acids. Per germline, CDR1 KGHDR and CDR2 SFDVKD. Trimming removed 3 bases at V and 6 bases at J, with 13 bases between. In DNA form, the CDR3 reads TGTGCCACCAGTGATCCGCGGGCTGGTGCTGAAGCTTTCTTT. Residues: CATSDPRAGAEAFF.

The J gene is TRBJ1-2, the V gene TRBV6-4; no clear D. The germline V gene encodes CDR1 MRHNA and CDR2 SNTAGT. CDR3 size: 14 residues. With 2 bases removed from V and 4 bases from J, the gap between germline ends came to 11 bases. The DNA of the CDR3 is TGTGCCAGCAGTGACGGAGGGTCGGTCTATGGCTACACCTTC. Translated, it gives CASSDGGSVYGYTF.

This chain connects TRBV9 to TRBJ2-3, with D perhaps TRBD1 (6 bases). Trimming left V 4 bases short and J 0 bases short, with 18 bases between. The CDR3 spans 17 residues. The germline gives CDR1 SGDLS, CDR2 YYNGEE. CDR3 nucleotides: TGTGCCAGCAGCCCGAGGGTAAGGGACACTAGCACAGATACGCAGTATTTT. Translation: CASSPRVRDTSTDTQYF.

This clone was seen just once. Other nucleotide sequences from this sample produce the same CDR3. CDR3 sequence reads: CSVEERDSYNEQFF. CDR3 nucleotide sequence: TGCAGCGTTGAGGAGCGAGATTCCTACAATGAGCAGTTCTTC. The chain joins TRBV29-1 to TRBJ2-1; no definite D call. This CDR3 is 14 amino acids long. In germline, CDR1 is SQVTM, CDR2 ANQGSEA. The V gene lost 3 bases and the J gene lost 1 base, with 10 bases spanning the gap.

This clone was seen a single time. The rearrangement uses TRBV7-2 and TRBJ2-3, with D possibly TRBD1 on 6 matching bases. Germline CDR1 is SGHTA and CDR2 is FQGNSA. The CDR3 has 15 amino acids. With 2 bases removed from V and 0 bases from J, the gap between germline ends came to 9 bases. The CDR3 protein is CASSLRGISTDTQYF. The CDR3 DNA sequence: TGTGCCAGCAGCTTAAGGGGGATTAGCACAGATACGCAGTATTTT.

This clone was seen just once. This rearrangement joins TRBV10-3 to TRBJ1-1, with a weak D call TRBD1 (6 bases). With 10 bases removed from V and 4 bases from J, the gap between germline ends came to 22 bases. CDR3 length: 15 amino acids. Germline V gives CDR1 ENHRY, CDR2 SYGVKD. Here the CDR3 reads CATLTTGNGSTEAFF. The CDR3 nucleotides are TGTGCCACCTTAACTACAGGGAATGGGAGCACTGAAGCTTTCTTT.

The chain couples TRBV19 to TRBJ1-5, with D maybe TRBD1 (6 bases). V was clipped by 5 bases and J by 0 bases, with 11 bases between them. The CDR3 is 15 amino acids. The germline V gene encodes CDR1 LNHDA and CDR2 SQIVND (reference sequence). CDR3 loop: CASSLQGYSNQPQHF. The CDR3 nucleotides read TGTGCCAGTAGTTTACAGGGATATAGCAATCAGCCCCAGCATTTT.

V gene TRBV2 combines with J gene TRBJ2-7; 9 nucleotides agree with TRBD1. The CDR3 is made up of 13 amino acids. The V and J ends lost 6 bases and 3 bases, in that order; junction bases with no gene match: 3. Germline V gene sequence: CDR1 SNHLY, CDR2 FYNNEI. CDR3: CASSEDRGYEQYF. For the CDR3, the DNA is TGTGCCAGCAGCGAGGACAGGGGCTACGAGCAGTACTTC.